The sequence of this TCR beta chain was determined in a study of CD8 T cells in Susac syndrome. Points on this clonotype: Its antigen remains unidentified.

Reverse transcription used about 0.5 to 1 ug RNA and random hexamers. TCRdb itself ran the immunoSEQ multiplex PCR reads through MiXCR, one entry per CDR3 protein. The table records over 350,000 distinct CDR3 sequences, 85% to 90% of them present only once. Points from the study as a whole: An acknowledgment was made by the study that its TCR sequencing and HLA analysis involved relatively few individuals.

This clonotype originated in a human donor with multiple sclerosis. Sequencing was performed on CD8+ T cells from PBMCs.

Here the CDR3 reads CASSPGSYYEQYF. The CDR3 DNA reads as TGTGCCAGCAGCCCCGGGAGTTACTACGAGCAGTACTTC. The genes are TRBV27 and TRBJ2-7; D is perhaps TRBD2 (6 bases). V was trimmed by 6 bases and J by 3 bases, leaving 12 bases between them. Per the germline V gene, CDR1 is MNHEY and CDR2 is SMNVEV (reference sequence). This CDR3 region has 13 residues.